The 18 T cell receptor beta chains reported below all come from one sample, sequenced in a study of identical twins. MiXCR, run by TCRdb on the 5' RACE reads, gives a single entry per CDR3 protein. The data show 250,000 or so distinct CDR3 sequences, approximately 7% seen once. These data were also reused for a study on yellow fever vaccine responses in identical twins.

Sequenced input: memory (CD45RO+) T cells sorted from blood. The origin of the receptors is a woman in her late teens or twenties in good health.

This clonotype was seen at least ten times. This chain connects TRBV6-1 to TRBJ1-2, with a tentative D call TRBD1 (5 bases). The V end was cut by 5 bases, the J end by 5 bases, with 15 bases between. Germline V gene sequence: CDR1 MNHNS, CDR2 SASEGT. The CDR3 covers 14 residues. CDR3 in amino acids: CASSQTGVGYGYTF. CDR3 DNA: TGTGCCAGCAGTCAAACAGGCGTCGGGTATGGCTACACCTTC.

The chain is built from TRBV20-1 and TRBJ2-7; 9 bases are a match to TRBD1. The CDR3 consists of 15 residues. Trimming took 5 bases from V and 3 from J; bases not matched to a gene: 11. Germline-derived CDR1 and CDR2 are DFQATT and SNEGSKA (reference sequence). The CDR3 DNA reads TGCAGTGCTGGGCCCGGGACAGGGAATAACTACGAGCAGTACTTC. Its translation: CSAGPGTGNNYEQYF.

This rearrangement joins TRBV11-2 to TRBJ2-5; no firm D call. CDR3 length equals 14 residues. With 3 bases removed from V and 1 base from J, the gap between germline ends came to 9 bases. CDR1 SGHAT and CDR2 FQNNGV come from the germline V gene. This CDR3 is CASSLSPLQETQYF. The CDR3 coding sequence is TGTGCCAGCAGCTTGTCCCCGCTCCAAGAGACCCAGTACTTC. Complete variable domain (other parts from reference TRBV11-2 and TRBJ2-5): EAGVAQSPRYKIIEKRQSVAFWCNPISGHATLYWYQQILGQGPKLLIQFQNNGVVDDSQLPKDRFSAERLKGVDSTLKIQPAKLEDSAVYLCASSLSPLQETQYFGPGTRLLVL.

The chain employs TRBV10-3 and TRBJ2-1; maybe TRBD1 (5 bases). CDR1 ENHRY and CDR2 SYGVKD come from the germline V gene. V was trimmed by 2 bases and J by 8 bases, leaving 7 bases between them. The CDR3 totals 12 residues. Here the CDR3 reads CAISELGDEQFF. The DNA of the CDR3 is TGTGCCATCAGTGAGCTAGGGGATGAGCAGTTCTTC.

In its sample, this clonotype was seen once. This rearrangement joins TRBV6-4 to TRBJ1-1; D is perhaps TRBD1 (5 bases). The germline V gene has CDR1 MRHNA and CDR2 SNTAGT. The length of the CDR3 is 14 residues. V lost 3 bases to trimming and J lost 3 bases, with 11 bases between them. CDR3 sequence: CASSERDGDTEAFF. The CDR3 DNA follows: TGTGCCAGCAGTGAACGGGACGGTGACACTGAAGCTTTCTTT.

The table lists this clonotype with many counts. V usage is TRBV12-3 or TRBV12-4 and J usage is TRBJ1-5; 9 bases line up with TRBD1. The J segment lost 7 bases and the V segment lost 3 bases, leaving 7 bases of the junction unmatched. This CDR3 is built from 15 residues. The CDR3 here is CASSFDRGSGQPQHF. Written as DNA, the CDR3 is TGTGCCAGCAGTTTCGACAGGGGGTCGGGGCAGCCCCAGCATTTT.

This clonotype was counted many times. The CDR3 sequence is CASSYGFDSGANVLTF. The CDR3 nucleotides read TGTGCCAGCAGTTACGGATTCGACTCTGGGGCCAACGTCCTGACTTTC. The chain recombines TRBV6-5 with TRBJ2-6, with D hard to call. Trimming pared 2 bases from V and 0 bases from J, leaving 8 bases between. Looked up from germline, CDR1 is MNHEY and CDR2 is SVGAGI. The CDR3 consists of 16 residues.

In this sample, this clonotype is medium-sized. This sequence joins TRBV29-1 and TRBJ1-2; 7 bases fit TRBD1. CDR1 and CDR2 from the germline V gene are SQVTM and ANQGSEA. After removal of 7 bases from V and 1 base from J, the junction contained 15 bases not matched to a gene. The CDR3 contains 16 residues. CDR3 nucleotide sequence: TGCAGCGCCTACGGAACCCGGGACAGCCATAACTATGGCTACACCTTC. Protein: CSAYGTRDSHNYGYTF.

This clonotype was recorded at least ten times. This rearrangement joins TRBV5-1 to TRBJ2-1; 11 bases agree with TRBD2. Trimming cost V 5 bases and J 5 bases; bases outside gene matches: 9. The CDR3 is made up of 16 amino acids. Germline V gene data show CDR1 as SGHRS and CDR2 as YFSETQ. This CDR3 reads CASSRIGTSGDNEQFF. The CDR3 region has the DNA TGCGCCAGCAGTCGGATCGGGACTAGCGGAGACAATGAGCAGTTCTTC.

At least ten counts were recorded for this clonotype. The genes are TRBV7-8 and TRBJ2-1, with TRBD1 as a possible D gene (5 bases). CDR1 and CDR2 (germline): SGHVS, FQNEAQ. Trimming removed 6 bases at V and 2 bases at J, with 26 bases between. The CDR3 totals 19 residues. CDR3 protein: CASRSYLDKGPLTYNEQFF. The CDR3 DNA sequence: TGTGCCAGCAGGTCTTACTTGGACAAGGGCCCACTTACCTACAATGAGCAGTTCTTC.

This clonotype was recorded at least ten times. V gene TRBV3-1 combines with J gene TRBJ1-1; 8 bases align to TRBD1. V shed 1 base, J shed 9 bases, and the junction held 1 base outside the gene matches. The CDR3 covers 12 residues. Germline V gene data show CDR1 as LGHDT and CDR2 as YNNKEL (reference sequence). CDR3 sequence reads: CASSQGQGQAFF. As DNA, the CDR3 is TGTGCCAGCAGCCAAGGACAGGGGCAAGCTTTCTTT. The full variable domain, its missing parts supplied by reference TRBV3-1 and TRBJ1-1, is DTAVSQTPKYLVTQMGNDKSIKCEQNLGHDTMYWYKQDSKKFLKIMFSYNNKELIINETVPNRFSPKSPDKAHLNLHINSLELGDSAVYFCASSQGQGQAFFGQGTRLTVV.

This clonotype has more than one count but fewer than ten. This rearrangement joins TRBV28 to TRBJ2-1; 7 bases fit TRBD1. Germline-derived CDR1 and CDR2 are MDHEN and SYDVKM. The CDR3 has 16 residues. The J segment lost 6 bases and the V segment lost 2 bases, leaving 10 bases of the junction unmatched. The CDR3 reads CASSLEGAPPGNEQFF. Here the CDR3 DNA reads TGTGCCAGCAGTTTAGAGGGGGCCCCCCCTGGCAATGAGCAGTTCTTC. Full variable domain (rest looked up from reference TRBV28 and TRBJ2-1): DVKVTQSSRYLVKRTGEKVFLECVQDMDHENMFWYRQDPGLGLRLIYFSYDVKMKEKGDIPEGYSVSREKKERFSLILESASTNQTSMYLCASSLEGAPPGNEQFFGPGTRLTVL.

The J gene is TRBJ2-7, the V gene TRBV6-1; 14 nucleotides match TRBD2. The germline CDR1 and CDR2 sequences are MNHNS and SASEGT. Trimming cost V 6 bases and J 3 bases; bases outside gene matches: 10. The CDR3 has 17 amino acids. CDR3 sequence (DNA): TGTGCCAGCAGAAAAGGGGGACTAGCGGGAGAGAGCTACGAGCAGTACTTC. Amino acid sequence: CASRKGGLAGESYEQYF.

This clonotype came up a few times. This CDR3 reads CSVEDLAGGSTDTQYF. In nucleotides, the CDR3 is TGCAGCGTTGAAGATCTGGCGGGGGGGAGTACAGATACGCAGTATTTT. The chain recombines TRBV29-1 with TRBJ2-3; 9 bases agree with TRBD2. The CDR3 runs to 16 residues. V was pared by 0 bases and J by 3 bases, with 7 bases of the junction left unmatched. The germline CDR1 and CDR2 sequences are SQVTM and ANQGSEA.

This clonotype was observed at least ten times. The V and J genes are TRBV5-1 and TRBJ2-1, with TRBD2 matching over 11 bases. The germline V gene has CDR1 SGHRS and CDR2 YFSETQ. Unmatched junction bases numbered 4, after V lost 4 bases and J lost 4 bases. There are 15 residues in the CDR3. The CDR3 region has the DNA TGCGCCAGCAGCCGAACTAGCGGGGGTTACAATGAGCAGTTCTTC. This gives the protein CASSRTSGGYNEQFF.

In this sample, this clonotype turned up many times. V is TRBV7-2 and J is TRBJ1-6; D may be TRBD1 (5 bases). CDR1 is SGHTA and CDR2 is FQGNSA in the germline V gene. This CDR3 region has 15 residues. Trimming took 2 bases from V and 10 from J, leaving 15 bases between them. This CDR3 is CASSLTAGTGSPLHF. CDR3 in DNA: TGTGCCAGCAGCTTAACCGCGGGGACGGGATCACCCCTCCACTTT.

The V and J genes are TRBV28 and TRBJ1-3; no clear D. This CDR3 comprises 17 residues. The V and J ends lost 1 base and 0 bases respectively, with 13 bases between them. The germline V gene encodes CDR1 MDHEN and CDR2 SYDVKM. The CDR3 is CASSLFAGLPSGNTIYF. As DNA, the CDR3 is TGTGCCAGCAGTTTATTTGCCGGACTCCCCTCTGGAAACACCATATATTTT. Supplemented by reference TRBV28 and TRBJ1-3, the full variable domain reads DVKVTQSSRYLVKRTGEKVFLECVQDMDHENMFWYRQDPGLGLRLIYFSYDVKMKEKGDIPEGYSVSREKKERFSLILESASTNQTSMYLCASSLFAGLPSGNTIYFGEGSWLTVV.

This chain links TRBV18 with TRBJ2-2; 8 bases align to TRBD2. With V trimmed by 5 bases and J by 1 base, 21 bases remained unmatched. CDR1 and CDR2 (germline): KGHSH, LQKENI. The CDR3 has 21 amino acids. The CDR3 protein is CASSETSARLTVVRNTGELFF. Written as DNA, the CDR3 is TGTGCCAGCTCAGAGACTAGCGCGCGCCTGACCGTCGTGAGGAACACCGGGGAGCTGTTTTTT. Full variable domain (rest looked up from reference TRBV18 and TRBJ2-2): NAGVMQNPRHLVRRRGQEARLRCSPMKGHSHVYWYRQLPEEGLKFMVYLQKENIIDESGMPKERFSAEFPKEGPSILRIQQVVRGDSAAYFCASSETSARLTVVRNTGELFFGEGSRLTVL.